This TCR beta chain was captured by sequencing in a study of T cell responses to AZD1222 COVID-19 vaccine. Whole-study results and caveats: Compared with day 0, the breadth and depth of the Spike-specific TCR repertoire rose significantly after two doses of AZD1222.

V was cut by 1 base and J by 0 bases, with 7 bases left in between. Germline-derived CDR1 and CDR2 are SGHTA and FQGNSA. CDR3 length: 14 amino acids. About this clone itself: Antigen: not known.

Sequencing was performed with immunoSEQ multiplex PCR; in TCRdb, only in-frame clones are kept and a portion is missing. This sample yields about 110,000 clones, of which around 90% are seen a single time; approximately 3.1% belongs to the top ten. The chain carries TRBV7-2 and TRBJ2-7; TRBD2 might be the D (5 bases). The sample was peripheral blood, taken on day 0 of MenACWY control vaccination. The TCR was taken from an adult in good health. The CDR3 loop is CASSLDSGSYEQYF. DNA for the CDR3: TGTGCCAGCAGCTTAGACAGCGGCTCCTACGAGCAGTACTTC. Together with reference TRBV7-2 and TRBJ2-7, the CDR3 gives the full variable domain: GAGVSQSPSNKVTEKGKDVELRCDPISGHTALYWYRQSLGQGLEFLIYFQGNSAPDKSGLPSDRFSAERTGGSVSTLTIQRTQQEDSAVYLCASSLDSGSYEQYFGPGTRLTVT.